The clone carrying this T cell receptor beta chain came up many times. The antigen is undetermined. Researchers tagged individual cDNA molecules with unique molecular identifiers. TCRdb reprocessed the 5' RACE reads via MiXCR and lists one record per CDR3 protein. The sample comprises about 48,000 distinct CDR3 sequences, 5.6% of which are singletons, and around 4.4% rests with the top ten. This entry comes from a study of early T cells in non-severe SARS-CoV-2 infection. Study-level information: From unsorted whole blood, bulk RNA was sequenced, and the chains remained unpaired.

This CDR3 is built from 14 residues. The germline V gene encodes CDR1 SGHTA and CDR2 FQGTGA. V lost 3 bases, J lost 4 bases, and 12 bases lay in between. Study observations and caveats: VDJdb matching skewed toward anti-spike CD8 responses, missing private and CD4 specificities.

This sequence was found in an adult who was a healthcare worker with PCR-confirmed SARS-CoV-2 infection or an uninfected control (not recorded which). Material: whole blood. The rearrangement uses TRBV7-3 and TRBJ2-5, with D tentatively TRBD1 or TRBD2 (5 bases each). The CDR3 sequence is CASSLGPSGETQYF. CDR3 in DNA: TGTGCCAGCAGCTTGGGGCCAAGCGGAGAGACCCAGTACTTC.